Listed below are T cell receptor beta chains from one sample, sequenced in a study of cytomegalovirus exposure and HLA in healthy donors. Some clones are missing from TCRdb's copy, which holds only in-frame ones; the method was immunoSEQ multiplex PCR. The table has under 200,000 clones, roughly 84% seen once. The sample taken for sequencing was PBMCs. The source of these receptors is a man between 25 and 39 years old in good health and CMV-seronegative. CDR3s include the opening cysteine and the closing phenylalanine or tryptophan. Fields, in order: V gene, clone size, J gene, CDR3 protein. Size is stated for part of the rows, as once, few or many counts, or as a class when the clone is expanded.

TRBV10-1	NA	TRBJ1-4	CASSPGGEPGANEKLFF
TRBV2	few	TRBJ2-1	CASKGLAGGSSYNEQFF
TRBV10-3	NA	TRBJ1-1	CASTTDPMNTEAFF
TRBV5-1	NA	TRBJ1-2	CASSLDRGHYGYTF
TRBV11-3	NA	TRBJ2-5	CASSFSGVAGETQYF
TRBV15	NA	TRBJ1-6	CATSAGGIYNSPLHF
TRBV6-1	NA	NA	CASPGSYEQYF
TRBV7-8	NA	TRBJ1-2	CASSVYRGRNAEYGYTF
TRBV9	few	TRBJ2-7	CASSPGGFPLEQYF
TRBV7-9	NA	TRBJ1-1	CASSFQVNTEAFF
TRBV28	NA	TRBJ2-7	CASSLLGQGVQYEQYF
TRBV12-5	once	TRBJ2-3	CASGSGTSGGSTDTQYF
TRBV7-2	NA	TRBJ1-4	CASSFGANEKLFF
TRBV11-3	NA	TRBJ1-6	CASSLVGRYPYNSPLHF
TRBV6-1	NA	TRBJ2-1	CASRTGTSGGLKQFF
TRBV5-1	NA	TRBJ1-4	CASSYRDTSSPNEKLFF
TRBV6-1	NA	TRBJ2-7	CASSSLTGGPYEQYF
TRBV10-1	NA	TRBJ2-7	CASSDGTGYYEQYF
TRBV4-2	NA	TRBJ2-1	CASSQGLAGVYNEQFF
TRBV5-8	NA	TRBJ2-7	CASSLSRGPYEQYF
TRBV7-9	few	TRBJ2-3	CASSPGQGGGTDTQYF
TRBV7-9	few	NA	CASSPDRTYSYEQYF
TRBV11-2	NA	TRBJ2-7	CASSLVRGYEQYF
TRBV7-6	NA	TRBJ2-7	CASSPGLGQVTYEQYF
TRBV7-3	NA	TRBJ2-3	CASSRWGQGLTDTQYF
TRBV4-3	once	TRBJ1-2	CASSQGDRGYGYTF
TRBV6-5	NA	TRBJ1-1	CASRTTSGVAFF
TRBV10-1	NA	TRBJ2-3	CASSDETGVADTQYF
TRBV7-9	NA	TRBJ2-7	CASSFASGTGFGEQYF
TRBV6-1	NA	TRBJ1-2	CASSETGGFGYTF
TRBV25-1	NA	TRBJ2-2	CASRDRLYTGELFF
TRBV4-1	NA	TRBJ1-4	CASSLIGTVANEKLFF
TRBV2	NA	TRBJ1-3	CASRGTTGNTIYF
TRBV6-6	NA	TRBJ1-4	CASSYSRNNEKLFF
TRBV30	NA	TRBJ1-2	CAFHPGVRGWDGYTF
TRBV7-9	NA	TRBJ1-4	CASSRGVSNEKLFF
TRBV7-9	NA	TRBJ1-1	CASSLLGQGANTEAFF
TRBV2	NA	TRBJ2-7	CASRGTSGGYEQYF
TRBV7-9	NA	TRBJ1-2	CASSSWDRTRGYGYTF
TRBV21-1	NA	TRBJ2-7	CASSKALWGRGYEQYF
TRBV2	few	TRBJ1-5	CASRRDRIYSNQPQHF
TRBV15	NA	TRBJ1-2	CATSKPRDRVYYGYTF
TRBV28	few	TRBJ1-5	CASSRQGGNQPQHF
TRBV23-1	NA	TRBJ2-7	CASPGWGGYEQYF
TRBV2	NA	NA	CASSGRTSGSYEQYF
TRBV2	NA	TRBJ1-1	CASSQGQFEAFF
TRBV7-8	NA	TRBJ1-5	CASSLARTGLYQPQHF
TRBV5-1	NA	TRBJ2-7	CASSSTTQSYEQYF
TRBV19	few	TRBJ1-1	CASSIETDRGQEITEAFF
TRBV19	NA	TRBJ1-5	CASSPGQGAVSNQPQHF
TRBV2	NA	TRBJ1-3	CASSRDSSGNTIYF
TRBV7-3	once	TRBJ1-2	CASSLTGTVDYGYTF
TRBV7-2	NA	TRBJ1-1	CASSLAGVNTEAFF
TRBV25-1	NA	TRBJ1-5	CASSESRSGANQPQHF
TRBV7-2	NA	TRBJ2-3	CASSRLAGVPDTQYF
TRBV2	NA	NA	CASSELAGGPREQYF
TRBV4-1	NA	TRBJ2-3	CASSQERASGAGDTQYF
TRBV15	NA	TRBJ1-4	CATRIGALATNEKLFF
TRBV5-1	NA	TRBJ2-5	CASRGRETQYF